A single sample gave rise to the 22 T cell receptor beta chains below, sequenced in a study of cytomegalovirus exposure and HLA in healthy donors. The PCR used 60 Vbeta and 13 Jbeta primers. Produced via immunoSEQ multiplex PCR; TCRdb's table is partial and in-frame only. There are 110,000 or so clones in the sample; approximately 79% occur only once, and roughly 6.9% lies in the top ten. Sequencing was done on a sample of PBMCs. These receptor sequences come from a man aged 25-45 years in good health and CMV-seropositive.

Points on this clone: A far larger clone is one base from this, pointing to a likely read error. This chain's CDR3 is CASSPSADRGGAEAFF. The CDR3 coding sequence is TGTGCCAGCTCACCCAGCGCGGACAGGGGAGGTGCTGAAGCTTTCTTT. The chain uses TRBV18 and TRBJ1-1; 9 nucleotides agree with TRBD1. The germline V gene has CDR1 KGHSH and CDR2 LQKENI. The CDR3 is 16 amino acids. The V gene end was trimmed by 3 bases and the J gene end by 6 bases; junction bases not matched to a gene: 11. Full variable domain (rest looked up from reference TRBV18 and TRBJ1-1): NAGVMQNPRHLVRRRGQEARLRCSPMKGHSHVYWYRQLPEEGLKFMVYLQKENIIDESGMPKERFSAEFPKEGPSILRIQQVVRGDSAAYFCASSPSADRGGAEAFFGQGTRLTVV.

The CDR3 sequence: CASSLDRRGQFF. DNA of the CDR3: TGTGCCAGCAGCCTTGACCGTAGAGGGCAGTTCTTC. The chain employs TRBV7-9 and TRBJ2-1; D unresolved. Per germline, CDR1 SEHNR and CDR2 FQNEAQ (reference sequence). The CDR3 covers 12 residues. The V end was cut by 5 bases, the J end by 12 bases, with 14 bases between.

The CDR3 reads CAWSGTQDSGELFF. In DNA, the CDR3 is TGTGCCTGGAGTGGGACCCAGGACTCCGGGGAGCTGTTTTTT. The chain uses TRBV30 and TRBJ2-2, with D possibly matching TRBD2 (5 bases). Germline assignment: CDR1 GTSNPN and CDR2 SVGIG (reference sequence). The ends were cut back, 1 base at V and 6 bases at J, with 12 bases in the middle. CDR3 length: 14 residues. Combining the CDR3 with reference TRBV30 and TRBJ2-2 gives the whole variable domain SQTIHQWPATLVQPVGSPLSLECTVEGTSNPNLYWYRQAAGRGLQLLFYSVGIGQISSEVPQNLSASRPQDRQFILSSKKLLLSDSGFYLCAWSGTQDSGELFFGEGSRLTVL.

V and J are TRBV2 and TRBJ1-1; D gene unclear. Per the germline V gene, CDR1 is SNHLY and CDR2 is FYNNEI. The CDR3 length is 12 residues. V was pared by 11 bases and J by 4 bases, with 14 bases between. CDR3 bases: TGTGCCTGCTCCCGAGAGGGCACTGAAGCTTTCTTT. Its protein is CACSREGTEAFF. Based on the CDR3 plus reference TRBV2 and TRBJ1-1, the full variable domain is EPEVTQTPSHQVTQMGQEVILRCVPISNHLYFYWYRQILGQKVEFLVSFYNNEISEKSEIFDDQFSVERPDGSNFTLKIRSTKLEDSAMYFCACSREGTEAFFGQGTRLTVV.

V is TRBV5-1 and J is TRBJ2-5, with a weak D call TRBD2 (6 bases). This CDR3 is 13 amino acids long. The germline gives CDR1 SGHRS, CDR2 YFSETQ. Trimming took 3 bases from V and 5 from J, leaving 11 bases between them. The chain's CDR3 is CASSSEGRETQYF. The DNA for the CDR3 is TGCGCCAGCAGCTCAGAGGGGAGGGAGACCCAGTACTTC.

The chain combines TRBV2 with TRBJ1-4; no clear D gene. V was cut by 1 base and J by 10 bases, with 16 bases left in between. The germline V gene encodes CDR1 SNHLY and CDR2 FYNNEI. The CDR3 runs to 15 residues. The CDR3 is CASSEEIEVSGKLFF. The DNA for the CDR3 is TGTGCCAGCAGTGAAGAGATTGAGGTCTCTGGAAAACTGTTTTTT.

In DNA form, the CDR3 reads TGTGCCAGCAGCTTAGAATTCGGTCCCGGGGAGCTGTTTTTT. This gives the protein CASSLEFGPGELFF. The V and J genes are TRBV7-3 and TRBJ2-2; no clear D. CDR1 and CDR2 (germline): SGHTA, FQGTGA. Trimming took 2 bases from V and 6 from J, leaving 10 bases between them. The CDR3 is made up of 14 amino acids. Together with reference TRBV7-3 and TRBJ2-2, the CDR3 gives the full variable domain: GAGVSQTPSNKVTEKGKYVELRCDPISGHTALYWYRQSLGQGPEFLIYFQGTGAADDSGLPNDRFFAVRPEGSVSTLKIQRTERGDSAVYLCASSLEFGPGELFFGEGSRLTVL.

This clone was seen a handful of times. V usage is TRBV6-5 and J usage is TRBJ2-7; D possibly corresponds to TRBD1 (5 bases). Germline lookup yields CDR1 MNHEY and CDR2 SVGAGI. The CDR3 loop spans 11 amino acids. V was pared by 0 bases and J by 9 bases, with 6 bases between. CDR3 region: CASSYSDRQYF. The CDR3 nucleotides are TGTGCCAGCAGTTACTCTGACAGGCAGTACTTC.

This sequence joins TRBV5-6 and TRBJ1-6; 7 positions agree with TRBD1. Germline V gene lookup returns CDR1 SGHDT and CDR2 YYEEEE. The CDR3 loop spans 16 amino acids. Losses at the gene ends were 2 bases for V and 7 bases for J; bases not matched to a gene: 9. DNA for the CDR3: TGTGCCAGCAGCTTTTTCCCGGGACAGAAAAATTCACCCCTCCACTTT. Its translation is CASSFFPGQKNSPLHF. The full variable domain, its missing parts supplied by reference TRBV5-6 and TRBJ1-6, is DAGVTQSPTHLIKTRGQQVTLRCSPKSGHDTVSWYQQALGQGPQFIFQYYEEEERQRGNFPDRFSGHQFPNYSSELNVNALLLGDSALYLCASSFFPGQKNSPLHFGNGTRLTVT.

This clone showed up just once. The genes are TRBV5-6 and TRBJ1-2, with 8 nucleotides matching TRBD1. V shed 2 bases, J shed 2 bases, and the junction held 8 bases outside the gene matches. The CDR3 covers 16 residues. Germline CDR1 is SGHDT and CDR2 is YYEEEE. The CDR3 DNA is TGTGCCAGCAGCTTCCAGGGGGCGACTTTCAACTATGGCTACACCTTC. Translation: CASSFQGATFNYGYTF.

The rearrangement uses TRBV6-5 and TRBJ2-3, with 7 bases aligning to TRBD1. Germline trimming cut 6 bases from V and 1 base from J; bases unmatched to any gene: 7. Germline loops: CDR1 MNHEY, CDR2 SVGAGI. This CDR3 comprises 15 residues. The CDR3 sequence is CASRHRGVGTDTQYF. CDR3 nucleotides: TGTGCCAGCAGGCACAGGGGCGTTGGCACAGATACGCAGTATTTT.

This chain joins TRBV5-1 and TRBJ1-1; 9 bases are shared with TRBD1. The ends lost 4 bases at V and 5 bases at J; junction bases unmatched: 12. Germline values: CDR1 SGHRS, CDR2 YFSETQ. This CDR3 has 16 amino acids. Written as DNA, the CDR3 is TGCGCCAGCAGCGTTGAACAGGGGGCGAGGGGAACTGAAGCTTTCTTT. It codes for CASSVEQGARGTEAFF.

CDR3 amino acids: CASSTGTSGGANTQYF. The CDR3 nucleotides are TGTGCCAGCAGCACCGGGACTAGCGGGGGGGCAAATACGCAGTATTTT. The chain has TRBV5-4 and TRBJ2-3; 16 bases are a match to TRBD2. Germline-derived CDR1 and CDR2 are SGHNT and YYREEE (reference sequence). J lost 7 bases, V lost 4 bases, and 6 bases had no gene match. This CDR3 spans 16 amino acids.

The chain links TRBV5-6 to TRBJ2-5, with 8 bases lining up with TRBD2. V lost 1 base and J lost 2; bases outside the gene matches: 4. Looked up from germline, CDR1 is SGHDT and CDR2 is YYEEEE. The CDR3 length is 15 residues. The CDR3: CASSLRLAGQETQYF. The CDR3 bases are TGTGCCAGCAGCTTGAGGCTAGCGGGTCAAGAGACCCAGTACTTC.

This clone was observed a handful of times. The rearrangement links TRBV19 to TRBJ2-1, with D tentatively TRBD2 (5 bases). Germline CDR1 is LNHDA and CDR2 is SQIVND (reference sequence). V was shortened by 3 bases and J by 7 bases, with 10 bases between the two germline ends. The CDR3 is made up of 13 amino acids. The CDR3 loop is CASSMGQRNEQFF. CDR3 DNA sequence: TGTGCCAGTAGTATGGGCCAGCGGAATGAGCAGTTCTTC.

This rearrangement joins TRBV7-3 to TRBJ2-7; 8 bases fit TRBD1. The CDR3 totals 12 residues. After removal of 8 bases from V and 3 bases from J, the junction contained 3 bases not matched to a gene. Germline V gene lookup returns CDR1 SGHTA and CDR2 FQGTGA. CDR3 residues: CASGGTGYEQYF. The CDR3 coding sequence is TGTGCCAGCGGGGGGACAGGCTACGAGCAGTACTTC.

The CDR3 here is CASSLLAGAHQETQYF. The DNA of the CDR3 is TGTGCCAGCAGCTTACTAGCGGGGGCCCACCAAGAGACCCAGTACTTC. The chain carries TRBV11-2 and TRBJ2-5; 10 bases align to TRBD2. J lost 0 bases, V lost 2 bases, and 3 bases had no gene match. The length of the CDR3 is 16 residues. Germline V gene data show CDR1 as SGHAT and CDR2 as FQNNGV. Full variable domain (outside the CDR3, taken from reference TRBV11-2 and TRBJ2-5): EAGVAQSPRYKIIEKRQSVAFWCNPISGHATLYWYQQILGQGPKLLIQFQNNGVVDDSQLPKDRFSAERLKGVDSTLKIQPAKLEDSAVYLCASSLLAGAHQETQYFGPGTRLLVL.

The CDR3 reads CASSWMEGADTSTDTQYF. The CDR3 nucleotides are TGCGCCAGCAGCTGGATGGAGGGGGCCGATACTAGCACAGATACGCAGTATTTT. V gene TRBV5-1 combines with J gene TRBJ2-3, with a tentative D call TRBD1 (7 bases). Germline CDR1 and CDR2: SGHRS and YFSETQ. This CDR3 spans 18 amino acids. V was pared by 3 bases and J by 0 bases, with 20 bases between.

This clone was seen just once. The chain combines TRBV27 with TRBJ2-7; TRBD1 matches at 7 bases. The CDR3 is made up of 15 amino acids. The germline V gene encodes CDR1 MNHEY and CDR2 SMNVEV (reference sequence). Germline trimming cut 3 bases from V and 6 bases from J; bases unmatched to any gene: 11. CDR3 loop: CASSFSPDRVFEQYF. CDR3 DNA: TGTGCCAGCAGTTTCTCTCCAGACAGGGTATTCGAGCAGTACTTC.

This clone turned up a few times. The V and J genes are TRBV4-3 and TRBJ2-3, with D hard to call. Germline V gene sequence: CDR1 LGHNA, CDR2 YSLEER. The CDR3 extends over 15 amino acids. Trimming removed 0 bases at V and 8 bases at J, with 15 bases between. For the CDR3, the DNA is TGCGCCAGCAGCCAAGATAATCGGAAATCGGGTACGCAGTATTTT. Its protein product is CASSQDNRKSGTQYF.

V and J are TRBV19 and TRBJ2-1; no firm D call. Germline V gene sequence: CDR1 LNHDA, CDR2 SQIVND (reference sequence). CDR3 length: 14 residues. V gave up 7 bases and J gave up 1 base, with 11 bases separating them. CDR3 protein: CASNPRLSYNEQFF. The CDR3 DNA is TGTGCCAGTAACCCCAGGTTATCCTACAATGAGCAGTTCTTC.

This chain links TRBV4-2 with TRBJ1-5; D is unclear. This CDR3 contains 13 residues. The germline V and J ends were trimmed by 0 bases and 8 bases, with 8 bases remaining between them. Germline V CDR1 and CDR2: LGHNA, YNFKEQ. The CDR3 sequence is CASSQEPSEPQHF. The CDR3 DNA reads as TGTGCCAGCAGCCAAGAACCTAGTGAGCCCCAGCATTTT.